Shown below are 9 T cell receptor beta chains from a single sample sequenced in a study of cytomegalovirus exposure and HLA in healthy donors. PCR primers comprised 60 Vbeta and 13 Jbeta primers. TCRdb's copy holds only in-frame clones and misses some; the assay was immunoSEQ multiplex PCR. The table has about 130,000 clones, over 15% seen once. The sample taken for sequencing was PBMCs. These receptors were collected from a female donor in good health and CMV-seropositive.

This clone was seen a handful of times. The chain couples TRBV28 to TRBJ2-7; D call uncertain. Germline V gene sequence: CDR1 MDHEN, CDR2 SYDVKM. The ends were cut back, 4 bases at V and 3 bases at J, with 13 bases in the middle. This CDR3 contains 14 residues. This CDR3 is CASSSGDGFYEQYF. DNA for the CDR3: TGTGCCAGCAGTTCTGGAGACGGATTCTACGAGCAGTACTTC. Using reference TRBV28 and TRBJ2-7 for the parts outside the CDR3, the full variable domain is DVKVTQSSRYLVKRTGEKVFLECVQDMDHENMFWYRQDPGLGLRLIYFSYDVKMKEKGDIPEGYSVSREKKERFSLILESASTNQTSMYLCASSSGDGFYEQYFGPGTRLTVT.

J is TRBJ2-3 and V is TRBV29-1; the D is unclear. The CDR3 has 14 amino acids. V was clipped by 0 bases and J by 4 bases, with 11 bases between them. The V gene's germline CDR1 is SQVTM and CDR2 ANQGSEA. The CDR3 DNA reads TGCAGCGTTGAAGATGTGTCCTACCCAGATACGCAGTATTTT. This codes for CSVEDVSYPDTQYF.

This rearrangement joins TRBV5-1 to TRBJ2-1; 14 bases line up with TRBD2. The length of the CDR3 is 16 residues. Germline lookup yields CDR1 SGHRS and CDR2 YFSETQ. The junction had 9 bases not matched to a gene; V was cut back by 4 bases and J by 9 bases. For the CDR3, the DNA is TGCGCCAGCAGCCTGTCGACTAGCGGGGGGGCAAGTGAGCAGTTCTTC. It is translated as CASSLSTSGGASEQFF.

This clone occurred once. The chain has TRBV4-3 and TRBJ2-4, with 9 bases fitting TRBD2. The CDR3 is 17 amino acids. The germline V gene encodes CDR1 LGHNA and CDR2 YSLEER. J was trimmed by 1 base and V by 0 bases; bases with no gene match: 4. The CDR3 nucleotides read TGCGCCAGCAGCCAAGATTACGCGGGGGGGGCCAAAAACATTCAGTACTTC. This translates into CASSQDYAGGAKNIQYF.

The chain carries TRBV2 and TRBJ2-2; D call uncertain. Per the germline V gene, CDR1 is SNHLY and CDR2 is FYNNEI. V gave up 6 bases and J gave up 5 bases, with 13 bases separating them. The CDR3 extends over 14 amino acids. The CDR3 coding sequence is TGTGCCAGCAGAAAGGTCACGAGGACCGGGGAGCTGTTTTTT. It encodes CASRKVTRTGELFF. Looking up the rest from reference TRBV2 and TRBJ2-2 gives the full variable domain: EPEVTQTPSHQVTQMGQEVILRCVPISNHLYFYWYRQILGQKVEFLVSFYNNEISEKSEIFDDQFSVERPDGSNFTLKIRSTKLEDSAMYFCASRKVTRTGELFFGEGSRLTVL.

The genes are TRBV28 and TRBJ1-5; TRBD1 aligns across 7 bases. The CDR3 is made up of 18 amino acids. V gave up 5 bases and J gave up 0 bases; unmatched junction bases: 13. The germline CDR1 and CDR2 sequences are MDHEN and SYDVKM. Here the CDR3 DNA reads TGTGCCAGCAGTCCCCCGGGACAGCCGCATTATAGCAATCAGCCCCAGCATTTT. It yields the protein CASSPPGQPHYSNQPQHF.

This clone appeared a single time. The chain couples TRBV2 to TRBJ2-3; D remains ambiguous. Per the germline V gene, CDR1 is SNHLY and CDR2 is FYNNEI. The CDR3 is made up of 14 amino acids. Trimming cost V 7 bases and J 0 bases, with 11 bases left between them. The CDR3 nucleotides are TGTGCCAGCACTCGTTTTCAGAGCACAGATACGCAGTATTTT. It yields the protein CASTRFQSTDTQYF. Full variable domain (missing parts from reference TRBV2 and TRBJ2-3): EPEVTQTPSHQVTQMGQEVILRCVPISNHLYFYWYRQILGQKVEFLVSFYNNEISEKSEIFDDQFSVERPDGSNFTLKIRSTKLEDSAMYFCASTRFQSTDTQYFGPGTRLTVL.

This clone was observed a single time. The rearrangement links TRBV30 to TRBJ2-5; 7 bases agree with TRBD2. The V gene's germline CDR1 is GTSNPN and CDR2 SVGIG (reference sequence). The length of the CDR3 is 14 residues. Trimming at V came to 4 bases and at J to 11 bases, leaving 16 bases not matched to a gene. CDR3 nucleotides: TGTGCCTGGAATCGGGCTAGCGGTGCGTGGGAGCAGTACTTC. Translation: CAWNRASGAWEQYF. Complete variable domain (other parts from reference TRBV30 and TRBJ2-5): SQTIHQWPATLVQPVGSPLSLECTVEGTSNPNLYWYRQAAGRGLQLLFYSVGIGQISSEVPQNLSASRPQDRQFILSSKKLLLSDSGFYLCAWNRASGAWEQYFGPGTRLLVL.

This clone has only a few counts. The rearrangement uses TRBV6-1 and TRBJ2-7; D might be TRBD2 (7 bases). The CDR3 totals 18 residues. With 0 bases removed from V and 5 bases from J, the gap between germline ends came to 23 bases. The germline gives CDR1 MNHNS, CDR2 SASEGT. The CDR3 spells CASSEAGRSGTTVDEQYF. The CDR3 bases are TGTGCCAGCAGTGAAGCGGGTAGAAGCGGGACAACGGTGGACGAGCAGTACTTC.